The subject of this entry is one T cell receptor (beta chain). Its antigen is undetermined. PCR amplification relied on 60 Vbeta primers (plus 13 Jbeta primers). Generated by immunoSEQ multiplex PCR, the TCRdb table keeps only in-frame clones and is missing some. The table has around 130,000 clones, approximately 80% seen once. The sample originates from a study of cytomegalovirus exposure and HLA in healthy donors. Overall study context: Earlier, 150 million to 200 million T cells were analyzed, and 90 million to 140 million unique TCR beta sequences were found among them. Overall study results and limits: Only CMV serostatus was available as immune exposure information. Researchers counted 164 TCR beta chains as cytomegalovirus-associated.

Germline-derived CDR1 and CDR2 are SQVTM and ANQGSEA. The CDR3 has 16 residues. After removal of 0 bases from V and 0 bases from J, the junction contained 3 bases not matched to a gene. This clonotype was sampled from a male donor in good health and CMV-seronegative. Sample: PBMCs. The V call is TRBV29-1, the J call TRBJ1-2; TRBD1 agrees at 11 bases. The DNA of the CDR3 is TGCAGCGTTGAAGATTGGACAGGGGGCACTAACTATGGCTACACCTTC. This codes for CSVEDWTGGTNYGYTF.